The TCR beta chain under discussion was sequenced for a study of T-cell memory formation after mild COVID-19. Whole-study results and caveats: Among CD4+ contracting clones, most were CM and EM, and CD8+ ones EMRA. From day 15 to 85, contracting clones were balanced between CD4 and CD8, whereas later expanders leaned toward CD4+. Some SARS-CoV-2-responding clones were already detected in memory before infection.

On this clonotype: Its target is not known.

TCRdb used MiXCR to reprocess the 5' RACE reads, holding one entry per CDR3 protein. The repertoire has 500,000 to 550,000 distinct CDR3 sequences, around 21% of them found once; the top ten carry approximately 12%. Looked up from germline, CDR1 is SGHKS and CDR2 is YYEKEE (reference sequence). The CDR3 contains 17 residues. Trimming took 4 bases from V and 9 from J; bases not matched to a gene: 15. This TCR derives from an adult woman who had mild COVID-19 (a few samples of this study predate the infection). Cell type and time point are not known. The chain recombines TRBV5-5 with TRBJ1-6; 8 nucleotides line up with TRBD1. The sequencing sample was made of PBMCs or a T cell subset sorted from them (not recorded which). CDR3 sequence: CASSRGAGGKISSPLHF. CDR3 coding DNA: TGTGCCAGCAGCCGGGGGGCAGGGGGCAAGATTAGTTCACCCCTCCACTTT.